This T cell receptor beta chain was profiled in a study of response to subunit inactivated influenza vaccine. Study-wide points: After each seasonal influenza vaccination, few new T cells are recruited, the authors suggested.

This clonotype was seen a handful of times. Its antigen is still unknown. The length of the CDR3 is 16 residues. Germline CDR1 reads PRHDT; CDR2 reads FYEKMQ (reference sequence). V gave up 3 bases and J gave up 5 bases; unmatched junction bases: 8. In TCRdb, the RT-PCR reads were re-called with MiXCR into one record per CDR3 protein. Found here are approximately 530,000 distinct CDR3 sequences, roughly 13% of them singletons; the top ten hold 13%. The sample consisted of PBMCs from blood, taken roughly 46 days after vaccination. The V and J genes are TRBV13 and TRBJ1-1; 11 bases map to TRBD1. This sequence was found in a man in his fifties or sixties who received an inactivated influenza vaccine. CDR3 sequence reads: CASSFGQGAWYTEAFF. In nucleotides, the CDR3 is TGTGCCAGCAGCTTCGGACAGGGGGCTTGGTATACTGAAGCTTTCTTT.